The 18 T cell receptor beta chains listed next were all sequenced from one sample in a study of blood T cell repertoires in COVID-19. TCRdb's table, derived via immunoSEQ multiplex PCR, lists solely in-frame clones and lacks some. The repertoire consists of around 190,000 clones, with less than 90% occurring once and the leading ten covering about 1.1%. Input material: peripheral blood. The receptors shown here come from a man aged 30-40 years with acute or convalescent COVID-19.

J is TRBJ2-1 and V is TRBV2; D is undetermined. Trimming removed 3 bases from V and 4 bases from J, with 13 bases in between. Germline V gives CDR1 SNHLY, CDR2 FYNNEI. CDR3 size: 15 residues. CDR3 bases: TGTGCCAGCAGTGATATCGGAGCCTCATACAATGAGCAGTTCTTC. Translation gives CASSDIGASYNEQFF.

The chain uses TRBV7-3 and TRBJ1-2; D is perhaps TRBD1 (6 bases). With 8 bases removed from V and 4 bases from J, the gap between germline ends came to 14 bases. CDR3 length equals 13 residues. The germline gives CDR1 SGHTA, CDR2 FQGTGA. DNA of the CDR3: TGTGCCAGCGGCCAGGGGCCCCCCTATGGCTACACCTTC. Translating it yields CASGQGPPYGYTF.

The chain has TRBV5-1 and TRBJ1-4, with D uncertain. V dropped 1 base and J dropped 4 bases, with 11 bases sitting between them. Germline CDR1 is SGHRS and CDR2 is YFSETQ. The CDR3 is 15 amino acids. The chain's CDR3 is CASSLSGVGNEKLFF. As DNA, the CDR3 is TGCGCCAGCAGCTTGTCGGGAGTTGGTAATGAAAAACTGTTTTTT.

The chain recombines TRBV27 with TRBJ2-1; 12 positions match TRBD2. Trimming removed 5 bases from V and 6 bases from J; junction bases left unmatched: 8. There are 16 residues in the CDR3. CDR1 is MNHEY and CDR2 is SMNVEV in the germline V gene (reference sequence). The CDR3 bases are TGTGCCAGCAGTCCCCAGACTAGCGGGGGTTCCAATGAGCAGTTCTTC. Protein: CASSPQTSGGSNEQFF.

The rearrangement uses TRBV19 and TRBJ1-2; a weak D match, TRBD1 (5 bases). V was trimmed by 10 bases and J by 4 bases, leaving 16 bases between them. This CDR3 contains 13 residues. Germline V gives CDR1 LNHDA, CDR2 SQIVND (reference sequence). In DNA form, the CDR3 reads TGTGCCATCTCATCCAATGGGGCCTATGGCTACACCTTC. It encodes CAISSNGAYGYTF.

The chain combines TRBV24-1 with TRBJ1-3, with 10 bases aligning to TRBD1. Germline CDR1 and CDR2: KGHDR and SFDVKD. The junction had 7 bases not matched to a gene; V was cut back by 3 bases and J by 3 bases. The CDR3 loop spans 17 amino acids. The CDR3 here is CATSDGGTGVYGNTIYF. In DNA form, the CDR3 reads TGTGCCACCAGTGATGGAGGGACAGGGGTTTATGGAAACACCATATATTTT.

V is TRBV5-1 and J is TRBJ1-6, with a tentative D call TRBD1 (6 bases). The CDR3 sequence is 15 residues long. Germline values: CDR1 SGHRS, CDR2 YFSETQ. The germline V and J ends were trimmed by 5 bases and 10 bases, with 19 bases remaining between them. CDR3 coding DNA: TGCGCCAGCAGTTTCCAACAGGGAAGGTACTCACCCCTCCACTTT. Its protein is CASSFQQGRYSPLHF.

The chain's CDR3 is CASSPGLAIDEQFF. The CDR3 DNA follows: TGTGCCAGCAGCCCGGGACTAGCGATCGATGAGCAGTTCTTC. This sequence joins TRBV2 and TRBJ2-1; 10 bases agree with TRBD2. The CDR3 spans 14 residues. Germline loops: CDR1 SNHLY, CDR2 FYNNEI. J lost 8 bases, V lost 6 bases, and 7 bases had no gene match.

This clone was seen a single time. This chain joins TRBV14 and TRBJ2-2; TRBD1 matches at 12 bases. V trimming: 6 bases; J trimming: 6 bases; junction bases outside the gene matches: 11. The CDR3 is 17 amino acids. CDR1 is SGHDN, CDR2 FVKESK, per germline. The CDR3 sequence is CASSYGPGQGAPGELFF. In nucleotides, the CDR3 is TGTGCCAGCAGTTATGGACCGGGACAGGGGGCGCCCGGGGAGCTGTTTTTT.

The chain uses TRBV28 and TRBJ1-2; D remains ambiguous. Trimming shortened V by 2 bases and J by 4 bases, and 11 bases separated the two germline ends. The germline gives CDR1 MDHEN, CDR2 SYDVKM. There are 14 residues in the CDR3. In DNA form, the CDR3 reads TGTGCCAGCAGTTTAAACCCCGGCGGCTATGGCTACACCTTC. It specifies CASSLNPGGYGYTF.

This chain joins TRBV28 and TRBJ1-3; the D gene is possibly TRBD1 (6 bases). Per the germline V gene, CDR1 is MDHEN and CDR2 is SYDVKM. The CDR3 has 15 residues. V lost 6 bases and J lost 0, with 12 bases in between. CDR3 sequence reads: CASSPTGTSGNTIYF. CDR3 bases: TGTGCCAGCAGCCCGACAGGTACCTCTGGAAACACCATATATTTT.

The rearrangement links TRBV30 to TRBJ2-7; 10 nucleotides match TRBD1. Per germline, CDR1 GTSNPN and CDR2 SVGIG (reference sequence). Trimming took 4 bases from V and 4 from J; bases not matched to a gene: 7. The CDR3 loop spans 14 amino acids. The CDR3 DNA follows: TGTGCCTGGAAGGACAGGGGGGCTTCTTACGAGCAGTACTTC. Translated, it gives CAWKDRGASYEQYF.

The chain employs TRBV27 and TRBJ1-2; 8 nucleotides line up with TRBD1. There are 17 residues in the CDR3. CDR1 and CDR2 from the germline V gene are MNHEY and SMNVEV (reference sequence). The junction had 14 bases not matched to a gene; V was cut back by 4 bases and J by 4 bases. The CDR3 loop reads CASSSQQGERLSYGYTF. The CDR3, as DNA: TGTGCCAGCAGTTCCCAACAGGGGGAGCGACTCAGCTATGGCTACACCTTC.

This rearrangement joins TRBV5-8 to TRBJ2-1, with D tentatively TRBD2 (6 bases). In germline, CDR1 is SGHTS, CDR2 YDEGEE. Trimming stripped 0 bases from V and 5 bases from J, with 12 bases between. CDR3 length: 15 residues. The CDR3 spells CASSLGGRSNNEQFF. Written as DNA, the CDR3 is TGTGCCAGCAGCTTGGGTGGGAGGAGCAACAATGAGCAGTTCTTC.

This clone was seen only a few times. V gene TRBV2 combines with J gene TRBJ1-2; D unclear. The CDR3 length is 12 residues. Per germline, CDR1 SNHLY and CDR2 FYNNEI. With 7 bases removed from V and 4 bases from J, the gap between germline ends came to 10 bases. CDR3 coding DNA: TGTGCCAGCATTGGTTACAGCTATGGCTACACCTTC. Translated: CASIGYSYGYTF. The full variable domain, in which reference TRBV2 and TRBJ1-2 provide the parts outside the CDR3, is EPEVTQTPSHQVTQMGQEVILRCVPISNHLYFYWYRQILGQKVEFLVSFYNNEISEKSEIFDDQFSVERPDGSNFTLKIRSTKLEDSAMYFCASIGYSYGYTFGSGTRLTVV.

The chain has TRBV6-5 and TRBJ1-1; 8 nucleotides align to TRBD1. Germline CDR1 MNHEY, CDR2 SVGAGI. Trimming at V came to 5 bases and at J to 4 bases, leaving 6 bases not matched to a gene. The CDR3 is made up of 14 amino acids. CDR3 nucleotide sequence: TGTGCCAGCAGTAGCACCGACAGGGGCACTGAAGCTTTCTTT. It translates to CASSSTDRGTEAFF.

The CDR3 loop is CASSLETSGDSGELFF. The CDR3 DNA reads TGCGCCAGCAGCTTGGAGACTAGCGGGGATTCTGGGGAGCTGTTTTTT. This rearrangement joins TRBV5-1 to TRBJ2-2; TRBD2 matches 11 bases. The J segment lost 8 bases and the V segment lost 0 bases, leaving 6 bases of the junction unmatched. The CDR3 runs to 16 residues. CDR1 is SGHRS, CDR2 YFSETQ, per germline.

The chain joins TRBV30 to TRBJ1-1, with TRBD1 matching over 7 bases. Per the germline V gene, CDR1 is GTSNPN and CDR2 is SVGIG (reference sequence). J lost 0 bases, V lost 6 bases, and 4 bases had no gene match. The CDR3 has 13 residues. The CDR3: CACAGGMNTEAFF. Here the CDR3 DNA reads TGTGCCTGCGCAGGGGGTATGAACACTGAAGCTTTCTTT.